Sequencing of this T cell receptor beta chain was carried out in a study of low-dose radiotherapy and immunotherapy resistance in tumors. Study as a whole: Intravenous nivolumab 240 mg every two weeks plus ipilimumab 1 mg/kg every six weeks was given to patients.

Time point indicated: before trial treatment. It was nivolumab, ipilimumab, aspirin, low-dose cyclophosphamide and low-dose radiotherapy that donors received. Those eligible were patients bearing advanced solid tumors lacking tumor-infiltrating lymphocytes. V lost 10 bases and J 0 bases, leaving 17 bases between the germline ends. Germline values: CDR1 MNHEY, CDR2 SVGEGT. This CDR3 contains 15 residues. With TRAV- and TRBV-specific primers, first-strand cDNA was made, covering the alpha and beta chains. The TCRs were subjected to amplification over approximately 20 PCR cycles employing a constant-region primer in conjunction with a V-primer adapter. After the mRNA was isolated, it was amplified using in vitro transcription. TCRdb reanalysed the reads using MiXCR and keeps one entry per CDR3 protein. This sample yields more than 70,000 distinct CDR3 sequences, of which less than 40% are seen a single time; approximately 12% belongs to the top ten.

In this sample, this clonotype turned up a few times. This clonotype originated in a female donor with ovarian cancer. V is TRBV6-2 or TRBV6-3 and J is TRBJ2-3; D perhaps matches TRBD2 (5 bases). The sample here was PBMCs, taken before treatment. CDR3 DNA sequence: TGTGCCACCTCCTACCGAGGGTCTAGCACAGATACGCAGTATTTT. Translated: CATSYRGSSTDTQYF.